This T cell receptor (beta chain) was found in a study of T-cell reconstitution after alpha-beta-depleted transplantation in children. A TCRbeta library incorporating unique molecular identifiers was prepared. TCRdb redid the calling of the PCR reads with MiXCR, one entry per CDR3 protein. In the table there are 500,000 to 600,000 distinct CDR3 sequences, about a quarter of which are singletons. CDR1 MNHNS and CDR2 SASEGT come from the germline V gene. After removal of 4 bases from V and 4 bases from J, the junction contained 6 bases not matched to a gene. This CDR3 is 15 amino acids long. The clonotype originates from a boy younger than two with Wiskott-Aldrich syndrome, due to receive a stem cell transplant. Source: PBMCs, taken before TCRalphabeta/CD19-depleted stem cell transplant. This chain links TRBV6-1 with TRBJ2-1; TRBD1 agrees at 8 bases. Here the CDR3 reads CASSVRQGPYNEQFF. The CDR3 DNA sequence: TGTGCCAGCAGTGTACGACAGGGGCCGTACAATGAGCAGTTCTTC.